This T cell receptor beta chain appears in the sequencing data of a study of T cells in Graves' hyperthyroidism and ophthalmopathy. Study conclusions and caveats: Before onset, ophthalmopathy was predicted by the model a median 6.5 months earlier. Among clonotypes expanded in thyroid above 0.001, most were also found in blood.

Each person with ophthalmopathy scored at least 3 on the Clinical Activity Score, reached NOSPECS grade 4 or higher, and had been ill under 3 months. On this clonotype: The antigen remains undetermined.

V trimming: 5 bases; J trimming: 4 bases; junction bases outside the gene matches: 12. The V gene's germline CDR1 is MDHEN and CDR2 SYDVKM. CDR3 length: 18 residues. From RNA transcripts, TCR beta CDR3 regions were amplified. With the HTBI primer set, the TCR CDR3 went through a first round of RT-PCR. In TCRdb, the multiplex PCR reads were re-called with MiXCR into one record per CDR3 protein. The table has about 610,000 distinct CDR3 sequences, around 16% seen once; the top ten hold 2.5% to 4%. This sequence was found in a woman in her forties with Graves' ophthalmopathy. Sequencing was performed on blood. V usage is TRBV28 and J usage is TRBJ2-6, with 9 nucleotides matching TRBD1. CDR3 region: CASSEDRGMAPGANVLTF. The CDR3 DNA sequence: TGTGCCAGCAGTGAAGACAGGGGGATGGCACCCGGGGCCAACGTCCTGACTTTC.